The 10 T cell receptor beta chains reported below all come from one sample, sequenced in a study of preoperative IRX-2 immunotherapy in early breast cancer. Clones were sequenced by immunoSEQ multiplex PCR, and TCRdb holds only the in-frame ones, with some missing. Among roughly 29,000 clones listed, 85% to 90% were seen once. Treatment noted: preoperative locoregional IRX-2 cytokine immunotherapy. This specimen was collected from a patient treated with IRX-2 immunotherapy. All receptors derive from a human donor with breast cancer.

The chain links TRBV28 to TRBJ2-5; possibly TRBD1 for D (6 bases). V was clipped by 5 bases and J by 5 bases, with 15 bases between them. Germline V lookup: CDR1 MDHEN, CDR2 SYDVKM. The CDR3 covers 14 residues. The CDR3 sequence: CASSRQAAGETQYF. CDR3 nucleotide sequence: TGTGCCAGCAGTCGACAGGCCGCCGGGGAGACCCAGTACTTC. Full variable domain (rest looked up from reference TRBV28 and TRBJ2-5): DVKVTQSSRYLVKRTGEKVFLECVQDMDHENMFWYRQDPGLGLRLIYFSYDVKMKEKGDIPEGYSVSREKKERFSLILESASTNQTSMYLCASSRQAAGETQYFGPGTRLLVL.

This chain joins TRBV30 and TRBJ1-1; 8 positions match TRBD1. This CDR3 is built from 13 residues. V gave up 6 bases and J gave up 5 bases; unmatched junction bases: 8. Germline V gene sequence: CDR1 GTSNPN, CDR2 SVGIG (reference sequence). DNA of the CDR3: TGTGCCTGCCAAGGACAGGGAAGGACTGAAGCTTTCTTT. This sequence encodes CACQGQGRTEAFF.

A word on this clone: At one end, the junction sequence differs from germline, possibly due to a read error. This rearrangement joins TRBV27 to TRBJ2-3, with D unresolved. CDR3 length equals 14 residues. Germline CDR1 and CDR2: MNHEY and SMNVEV (reference sequence). The CDR3 DNA reads TGTGCCAGCAGTCTATCTTCTAGCACAGATACGCAGTATTTT. This gives the protein CASSLSSSTDTQYF.

This clone was picked up one time. The chain's CDR3 is CASSLREGRGNQPQHF. The CDR3 DNA is TGTGCCAGCAGTTTAAGGGAGGGGAGGGGCAATCAGCCCCAGCATTTT. This chain links TRBV28 with TRBJ1-5, with a possible D match to TRBD1 (5 bases). CDR3 length equals 16 residues. V was clipped by 2 bases and J by 2 bases, with 13 bases between them. Germline lookup yields CDR1 MDHEN and CDR2 SYDVKM.

This chain joins TRBV4-2 and TRBJ2-1; TRBD1 aligns across 7 bases. The V gene's germline CDR1 is LGHNA and CDR2 YNFKEQ. After removal of 2 bases from V and 5 bases from J, the junction contained 9 bases not matched to a gene. There are 16 residues in the CDR3. The CDR3 DNA sequence: TGTGCCAGCAGCCAAACGACAGGGCGTAGGGACAATGAGCAGTTCTTC. Residues: CASSQTTGRRDNEQFF.

The chain couples TRBV19 to TRBJ1-5; perhaps TRBD1 as D (5 bases). The CDR3 totals 15 residues. Trimming pared 0 bases from V and 2 bases from J, leaving 8 bases between. Germline CDR1 and CDR2: LNHDA and SQIVND (reference sequence). In DNA form, the CDR3 reads TGTGCCAGTAGTATAGATTCGGGGGGCAATCAGCCCCAGCATTTT. It is translated as CASSIDSGGNQPQHF.

This chain uses TRBV5-4 with TRBJ2-3; TRBD2 agrees at 8 bases. V lost 4 bases, J lost 2 bases, and 6 bases stayed unmatched. The CDR3 sequence is 15 residues long. Germline V lookup: CDR1 SGHNT, CDR2 YYREEE (reference sequence). CDR3 in DNA: TGTGCCAGCAGCCCCCTAGCGGGTCTCACAGATACGCAGTATTTT. Amino acid sequence: CASSPLAGLTDTQYF. The entire variable domain, with the rest obtained from reference TRBV5-4 and TRBJ2-3, is as follows: ETGVTQSPTHLIKTRGQQVTLRCSSQSGHNTVSWYQQALGQGPQFIFQYYREEENGRGNFPPRFSGLQFPNYSSELNVNALELDDSALYLCASSPLAGLTDTQYFGPGTRLTVL.

This chain links TRBV2 with TRBJ1-5; D uncertain. Germline CDR1 reads SNHLY; CDR2 reads FYNNEI. The CDR3 contains 12 residues. V shed 4 bases and J shed 4 bases, with 5 bases lying between them. DNA of the CDR3: TGTGCCAGCAGTGTGGGGAATCAGCCCCAGCATTTT. Its translation: CASSVGNQPQHF. Based on the CDR3 plus reference TRBV2 and TRBJ1-5, the full variable domain is EPEVTQTPSHQVTQMGQEVILRCVPISNHLYFYWYRQILGQKVEFLVSFYNNEISEKSEIFDDQFSVERPDGSNFTLKIRSTKLEDSAMYFCASSVGNQPQHFGDGTRLSIL.

The rearrangement joins TRBV5-1 to TRBJ2-3; a possible D gene is TRBD2 (6 bases). The CDR3 has 19 residues. The germline V and J ends were trimmed by 0 bases and 2 bases, with 22 bases remaining between them. Per the germline V gene, CDR1 is SGHRS and CDR2 is YFSETQ. CDR3 loop: CASSLAAGFMGGTTDTQYF. The CDR3 DNA is TGCGCCAGCAGCTTGGCGGCAGGGTTCATGGGCGGGACCACAGATACGCAGTATTTT.

CDR3 residues: CASSLSVTGAPYEQYF. The CDR3 DNA reads TGTGCCAGCAGTTTATCGGTTACAGGGGCCCCCTACGAGCAGTACTTC. V gene TRBV27 combines with J gene TRBJ2-5; TRBD1 agrees at 7 bases. The J call may be in error: the DNA end matches TRBJ2-7 better. Germline V CDR1 and CDR2: MNHEY, SMNVEV (reference sequence). CDR3 size: 16 residues.